The text below deals with one T cell receptor (beta chain). Antigen: not known. The sample comes from a study of OX40 agonist ivuxolimab in advanced cancers. Study-level points and caveats: On average, a greater number of expanded clones characterised CD8+ T cells relative to CD4+. CD4+ and CD8+ T cells in blood underwent clonal expansion by week 6 at 0.1 to 3.0 mg/kg.

Here immunoSEQ multiplex PCR was the method, and the copy in TCRdb shows in-frame clones only, minus some. The table lists about 35,000 clones, 80% to 85% of them singletons. This CDR3 is 14 amino acids long. The V end lost 0 bases, the J end lost 3 bases, and 6 bases lay between the germline ends. The germline gives CDR1 SGDLS, CDR2 YYNGEE. Specimen: CD4+ or CD8+ T cells sorted from blood, collected in a trial of the OX40 agonist ivuxolimab. The chain has TRBV9 and TRBJ2-2, with unresolved D. The receptor comes from an adult with an advanced solid tumor such as melanoma, head and neck, liver or kidney cancer. Here the CDR3 reads CASSVEEHTGELFF. The DNA for the CDR3 is TGTGCCAGCAGCGTAGAGGAACACACCGGGGAGCTGTTTTTT.